These T cell receptor beta chains were read from a single sample in a study of blood T cell repertoires in COVID-19. Some clones are missing from TCRdb's copy, which holds only in-frame ones; the method was immunoSEQ multiplex PCR. The sample carries over 150,000 clones, 82% recorded once. The sample taken for sequencing was peripheral blood. The receptors come from an elderly woman with active or convalescent COVID-19. CDR3s leave out the opening cysteine and the closing phenylalanine or tryptophan. Some rows mark clone size as missing; the rest say once, few, many or name a class of expanded clone.

V gene: TRBV7-2; J gene: TRBJ2-1; clone size: .; CDR3 protein: ASSLNRPAGVSYNEQF
V gene: TRBV6-5; J gene: TRBJ2-7; clone size: .; CDR3 protein: ASSSGLAPNYEQY
V gene: TRBV10-3; J gene: TRBJ1-3; clone size: .; CDR3 protein: AISDIVAEGNTIY
V gene: TRBV11-3; J gene: TRBJ2-5; clone size: .; CDR3 protein: ASSLNAWETQY
V gene: TRBV19; J gene: TRBJ1-1; clone size: .; CDR3 protein: ASRLTGNTEAF
V gene: TRBV5-1; J gene: TRBJ2-2; clone size: .; CDR3 protein: ASSLDTNTGELF
V gene: TRBV5-6; J gene: TRBJ1-5; clone size: .; CDR3 protein: ASSSREGTGASNQPQH
V gene: TRBV11-3; J gene: TRBJ2-7; clone size: once; CDR3 protein: ASSFYKLDISHEQY
V gene: TRBV2; J gene: TRBJ1-5; clone size: .; CDR3 protein: ASSGSEFQPQH
V gene: TRBV24-1; J gene: TRBJ2-1; clone size: .; CDR3 protein: ATSPLGTGGGEQF
V gene: TRBV5-1; J gene: TRBJ2-5; clone size: once; CDR3 protein: ASSSEYQETQY
V gene: TRBV11-3; J gene: TRBJ1-5; clone size: .; CDR3 protein: ASSLDGRASNQPQH
V gene: TRBV15; J gene: TRBJ1-1; clone size: few; CDR3 protein: ATSRGTRGQRNTEAF
V gene: TRBV30; J gene: TRBJ1-5; clone size: .; CDR3 protein: AWARQGGQPQH
V gene: TRBV18; J gene: TRBJ2-1; clone size: .; CDR3 protein: ASSPTTSGRGNEQF
V gene: TRBV6-5; J gene: TRBJ1-1; clone size: .; CDR3 protein: ASSLAALGTEAF